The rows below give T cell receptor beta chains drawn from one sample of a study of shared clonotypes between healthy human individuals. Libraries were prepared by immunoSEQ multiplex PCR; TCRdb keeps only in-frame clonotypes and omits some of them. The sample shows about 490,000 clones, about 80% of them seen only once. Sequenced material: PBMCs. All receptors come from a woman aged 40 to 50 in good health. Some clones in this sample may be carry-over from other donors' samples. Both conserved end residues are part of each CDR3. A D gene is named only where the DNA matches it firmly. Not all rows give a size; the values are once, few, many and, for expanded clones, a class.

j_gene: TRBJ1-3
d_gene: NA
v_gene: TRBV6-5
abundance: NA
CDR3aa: CASSPPGGRNTIYF
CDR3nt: TGTGCCAGCAGTCCTCCCGGCGGTAGAAACACCATATATTTT

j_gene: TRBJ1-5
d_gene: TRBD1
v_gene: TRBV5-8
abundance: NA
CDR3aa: CASSFPQGNSNQPQHF
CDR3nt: TGTGCCAGCAGCTTCCCACAGGGGAATAGCAATCAGCCCCAGCATTTT

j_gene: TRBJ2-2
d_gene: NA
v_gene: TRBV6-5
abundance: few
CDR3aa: CASLGQGLAGELFF
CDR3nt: TGTGCCAGCCTGGGGCAGGGGTTAGCCGGGGAGCTGTTTTTT

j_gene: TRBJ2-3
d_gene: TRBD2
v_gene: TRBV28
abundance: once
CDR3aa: CASSPVGLAHTDTQYF
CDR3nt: TGTGCCAGCAGTCCCGTCGGACTAGCTCACACAGATACGCAGTATTTT

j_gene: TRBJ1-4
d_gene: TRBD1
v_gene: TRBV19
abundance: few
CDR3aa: CASSFSTGLLFF
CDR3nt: TGTGCCAGTAGTTTTTCGACAGGGCTACTGTTTTTT

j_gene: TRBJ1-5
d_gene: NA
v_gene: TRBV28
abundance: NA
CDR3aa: CASSKYRVAVGQPQHF
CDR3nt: TGTGCCAGCAGTAAATACAGGGTGGCGGTAGGTCAGCCCCAGCATTTT

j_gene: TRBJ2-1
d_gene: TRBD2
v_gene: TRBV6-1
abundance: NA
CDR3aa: CASSELAGGYNEQFF
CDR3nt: TGTGCCAGCAGTGAATTGGCGGGAGGCTACAATGAGCAGTTCTTC

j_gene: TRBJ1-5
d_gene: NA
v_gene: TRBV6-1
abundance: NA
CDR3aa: CASSDPGRDQPQHF
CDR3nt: TGTGCCAGCAGTGATCCGGGGCGGGATCAGCCCCAGCATTTT

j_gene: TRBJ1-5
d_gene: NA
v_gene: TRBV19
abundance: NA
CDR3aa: CASSPTGYRGNQPQHF
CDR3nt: TGTGCCAGTAGTCCTACAGGGTATAGGGGCAATCAGCCCCAGCATTTT

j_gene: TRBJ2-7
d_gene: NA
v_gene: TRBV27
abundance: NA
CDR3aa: CASSLSIATVGIPYEQYF
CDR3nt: TGTGCCAGCAGTTTATCCATTGCGACAGTTGGTATCCCTTACGAGCAGTACTTC

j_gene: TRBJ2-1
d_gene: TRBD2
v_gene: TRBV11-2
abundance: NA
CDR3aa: CAGASGTYNEQFF
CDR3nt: TGTGCAGGAGCTAGCGGGACTTACAATGAGCAGTTCTTC

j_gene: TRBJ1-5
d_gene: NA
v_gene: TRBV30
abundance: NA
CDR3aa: CAWSGPYSNQPQHF
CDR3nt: TGTGCCTGGAGTGGGCCTTATAGCAATCAGCCCCAGCATTTT

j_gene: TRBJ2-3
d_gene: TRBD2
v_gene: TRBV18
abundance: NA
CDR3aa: CASSPELLAGGLGDTQYF
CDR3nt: TGTGCCAGCTCACCGGAGCTACTAGCGGGAGGGCTTGGAGATACGCAGTATTTT

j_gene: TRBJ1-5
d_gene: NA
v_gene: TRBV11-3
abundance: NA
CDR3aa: CASSIRGDQPQHF
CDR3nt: TGTGCCAGCAGCATAAGGGGTGATCAGCCCCAGCATTTT

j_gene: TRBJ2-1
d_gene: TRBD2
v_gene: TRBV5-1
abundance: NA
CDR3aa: CASSFGLAGGGDNEQFF
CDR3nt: TGCGCCAGCAGCTTCGGACTAGCGGGAGGAGGTGACAATGAGCAGTTCTTC

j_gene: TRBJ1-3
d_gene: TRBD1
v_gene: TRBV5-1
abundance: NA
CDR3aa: CASSTGTGATGNTIYF
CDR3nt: TGCGCCAGCAGCACGGGGACAGGGGCGACTGGAAACACCATATATTTT

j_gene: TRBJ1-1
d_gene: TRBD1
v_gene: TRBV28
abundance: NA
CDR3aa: CASSIGTDATEAFF
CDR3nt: TGTGCCAGCAGTATCGGGACAGACGCCACTGAAGCTTTCTTT

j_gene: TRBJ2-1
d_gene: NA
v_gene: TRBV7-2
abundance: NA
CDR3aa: CASSFGLYNEQFF
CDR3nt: TGTGCCAGCAGCTTCGGACTGTACAATGAGCAGTTCTTC

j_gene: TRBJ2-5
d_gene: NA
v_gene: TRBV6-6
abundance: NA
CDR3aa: CASHTSDWAKTQYF
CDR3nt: TGTGCCAGCCACACGTCCGATTGGGCTAAGACCCAGTACTTC

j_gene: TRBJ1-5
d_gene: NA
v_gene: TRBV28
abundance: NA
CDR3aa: CASSFLRQPQHF
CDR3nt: TGTGCCAGCAGTTTCCTTCGGCAGCCCCAGCATTTT

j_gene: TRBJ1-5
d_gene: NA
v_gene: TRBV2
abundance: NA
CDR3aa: CASSREGDQPQHF
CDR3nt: TGTGCCAGCAGCAGAGAAGGGGATCAGCCCCAGCATTTT

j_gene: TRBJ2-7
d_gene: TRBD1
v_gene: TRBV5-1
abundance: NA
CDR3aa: CASGPTGGDTYEQYF
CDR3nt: TGCGCCAGCGGACCGACAGGGGGGGATACCTACGAGCAGTACTTC

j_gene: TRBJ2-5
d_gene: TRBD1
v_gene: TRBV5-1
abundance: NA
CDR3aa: CASVQGAGRETQYF
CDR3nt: TGCGCCAGCGTACAGGGGGCGGGGAGAGAGACCCAGTACTTC

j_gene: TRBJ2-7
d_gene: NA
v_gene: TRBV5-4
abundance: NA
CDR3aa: CASSFPGVRGEQYF
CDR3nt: TGTGCCAGCAGCTTTCCGGGGGTTCGAGGCGAGCAGTACTTC

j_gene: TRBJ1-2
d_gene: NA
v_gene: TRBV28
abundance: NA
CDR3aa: CASSSRGVGYTF
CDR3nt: TGTGCCAGCAGTTCCAGGGGAGTTGGCTACACCTTC

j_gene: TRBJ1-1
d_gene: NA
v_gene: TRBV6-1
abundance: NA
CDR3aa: CASSAEVRRATEAFF
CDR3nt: TGTGCCAGCAGTGCGGAGGTAAGACGGGCCACTGAAGCTTTCTTT

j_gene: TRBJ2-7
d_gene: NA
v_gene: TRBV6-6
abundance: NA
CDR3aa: CASSYSPGLRIGEQYF
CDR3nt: TGTGCCAGCAGTTACTCCCCCGGACTTCGTATAGGCGAGCAGTACTTC

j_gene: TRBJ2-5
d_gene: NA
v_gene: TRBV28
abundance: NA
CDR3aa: CASSLSGSGETQYF
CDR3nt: TGTGCCAGCAGTTTATCCGGGAGCGGTGAGACCCAGTACTTC

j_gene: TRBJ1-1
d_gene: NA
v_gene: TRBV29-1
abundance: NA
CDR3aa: CSVTTGPYTEAFF
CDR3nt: TGCAGCGTCACTACAGGCCCCTACACTGAAGCTTTCTTT

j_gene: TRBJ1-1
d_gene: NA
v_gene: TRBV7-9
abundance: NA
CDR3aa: CASSLKSGVNTEAFF
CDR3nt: TGTGCCAGCAGCTTAAAGAGTGGCGTGAACACTGAAGCTTTCTTT

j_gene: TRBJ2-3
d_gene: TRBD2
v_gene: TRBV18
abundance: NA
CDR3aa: CASSPRLAGVDTQYF
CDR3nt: TGTGCCAGCTCACCACGTCTAGCGGGAGTCGATACGCAGTATTTT

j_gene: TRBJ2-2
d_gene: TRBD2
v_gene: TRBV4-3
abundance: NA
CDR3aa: CASSQNSGIGAGELFF
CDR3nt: TGCGCCAGCAGCCAGAATAGCGGGATTGGCGCCGGGGAGCTGTTTTTT

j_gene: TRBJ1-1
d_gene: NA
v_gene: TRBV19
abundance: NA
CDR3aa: CASSPGRTTEAFF
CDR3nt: TGTGCCAGCAGTCCTGGGCGAACCACTGAAGCTTTCTTT

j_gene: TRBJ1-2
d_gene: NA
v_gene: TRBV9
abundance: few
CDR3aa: CASSAGEYGYTF
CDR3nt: TGTGCCAGCAGCGCGGGGGAGTATGGCTACACCTTC

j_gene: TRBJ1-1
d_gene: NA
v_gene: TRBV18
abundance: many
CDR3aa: CASSLYMWTEAFF
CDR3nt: TGTGCCAGCTCATTATACATGTGGACTGAAGCTTTCTTT

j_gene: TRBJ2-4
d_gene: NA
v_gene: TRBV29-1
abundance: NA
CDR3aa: CSVGGGSKNIQYF
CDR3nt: TGCAGCGTTGGTGGGGGAAGCAAAAACATTCAGTACTTC

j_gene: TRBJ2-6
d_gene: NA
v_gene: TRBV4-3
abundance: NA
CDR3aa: CASSHRGGANVLTF
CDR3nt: TGCGCCAGCAGCCACAGGGGTGGGGCCAACGTCCTGACTTTC

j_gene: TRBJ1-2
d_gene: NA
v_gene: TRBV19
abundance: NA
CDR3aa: CASSIQRNYGYTF
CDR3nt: TGTGCCAGTAGTATTCAAAGGAATTATGGCTACACCTTC

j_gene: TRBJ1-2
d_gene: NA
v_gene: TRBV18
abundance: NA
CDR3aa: CASSQVYGYTF
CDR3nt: TGTGCCAGCTCACAAGTTTATGGCTACACCTTC

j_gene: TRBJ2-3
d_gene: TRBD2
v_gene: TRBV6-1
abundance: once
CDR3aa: CASGTGGADTQYF
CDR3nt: TGTGCCAGCGGGACGGGAGGAGCAGATACGCAGTATTTT

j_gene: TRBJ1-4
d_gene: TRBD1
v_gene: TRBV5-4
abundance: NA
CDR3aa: CASSLRTGDEKLFF
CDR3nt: TGTGCCAGCAGCCTCAGGACAGGGGACGAAAAACTGTTTTTT

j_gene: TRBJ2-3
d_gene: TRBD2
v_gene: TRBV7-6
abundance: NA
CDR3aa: CASSRLAGGLTDTQYF
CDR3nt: TGTGCCAGCAGTAGACTAGCGGGAGGTCTCACAGATACGCAGTATTTT

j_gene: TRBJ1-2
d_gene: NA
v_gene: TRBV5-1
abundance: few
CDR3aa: CASSLDTYGYTF
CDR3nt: TGCGCCAGCAGCTTGGATACCTATGGCTACACCTTC

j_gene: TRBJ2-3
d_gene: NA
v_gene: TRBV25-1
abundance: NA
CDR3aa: CASSVGDTQYF
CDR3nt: TGTGCCAGCAGTGTCGGGGATACGCAGTATTTT

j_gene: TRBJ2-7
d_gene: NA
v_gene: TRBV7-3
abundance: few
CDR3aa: CASSPRAGSYEQYF
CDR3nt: TGTGCCAGCAGCCCCCGGGCAGGGTCCTACGAGCAGTACTTC

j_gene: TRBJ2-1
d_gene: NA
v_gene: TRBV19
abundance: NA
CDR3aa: CASSPWGPYYNEQFF
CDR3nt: TGTGCCAGTAGCCCGTGGGGACCCTACTACAATGAGCAGTTCTTC

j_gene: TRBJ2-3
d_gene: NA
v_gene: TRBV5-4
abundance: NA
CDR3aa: CASSLSSIPDTQYF
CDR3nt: TGTGCCAGCAGCCTGTCTTCGATCCCAGATACGCAGTATTTT

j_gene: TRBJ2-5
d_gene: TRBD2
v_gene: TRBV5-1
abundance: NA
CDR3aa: CASSPGTGRLETQYF
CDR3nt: TGCGCCAGCAGCCCCGGAACCGGGAGGCTGGAGACCCAGTACTTC

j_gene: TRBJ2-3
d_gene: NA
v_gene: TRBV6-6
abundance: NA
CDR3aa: CASSYGGNTDTQYF
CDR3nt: TGTGCCAGCAGTTACGGGGGAAACACAGATACGCAGTATTTT

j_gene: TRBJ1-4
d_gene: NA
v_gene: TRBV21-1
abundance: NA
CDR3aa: CARGRATNEKLFF
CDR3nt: TGTGCCAGGGGGAGGGCAACTAATGAAAAACTGTTTTTT

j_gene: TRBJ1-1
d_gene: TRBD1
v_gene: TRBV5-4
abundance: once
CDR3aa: CASSQGGNMNTEAFF
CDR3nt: TGTGCCAGCAGCCAGGGGGGGAATATGAACACTGAAGCTTTCTTT

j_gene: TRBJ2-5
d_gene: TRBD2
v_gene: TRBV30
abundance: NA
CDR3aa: CAWSVLAGVVEQYF
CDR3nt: TGTGCCTGGAGTGTACTAGCGGGAGTTGTTGAGCAGTACTTC

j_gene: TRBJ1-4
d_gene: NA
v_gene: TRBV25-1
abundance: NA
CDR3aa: CASGISEKLFF
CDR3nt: TGTGCCAGCGGGATCAGTGAAAAACTGTTTTTT

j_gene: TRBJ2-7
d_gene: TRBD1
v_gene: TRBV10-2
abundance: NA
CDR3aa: CASKELTGRYEQYF
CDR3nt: TGCGCCAGCAAAGAGTTGACAGGGCGATACGAGCAGTACTTC

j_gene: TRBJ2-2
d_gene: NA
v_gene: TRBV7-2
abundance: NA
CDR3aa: CASSQKGGTGELFF
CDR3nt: TGTGCCAGCAGCCAAAAGGGGGGCACCGGGGAGCTGTTTTTT